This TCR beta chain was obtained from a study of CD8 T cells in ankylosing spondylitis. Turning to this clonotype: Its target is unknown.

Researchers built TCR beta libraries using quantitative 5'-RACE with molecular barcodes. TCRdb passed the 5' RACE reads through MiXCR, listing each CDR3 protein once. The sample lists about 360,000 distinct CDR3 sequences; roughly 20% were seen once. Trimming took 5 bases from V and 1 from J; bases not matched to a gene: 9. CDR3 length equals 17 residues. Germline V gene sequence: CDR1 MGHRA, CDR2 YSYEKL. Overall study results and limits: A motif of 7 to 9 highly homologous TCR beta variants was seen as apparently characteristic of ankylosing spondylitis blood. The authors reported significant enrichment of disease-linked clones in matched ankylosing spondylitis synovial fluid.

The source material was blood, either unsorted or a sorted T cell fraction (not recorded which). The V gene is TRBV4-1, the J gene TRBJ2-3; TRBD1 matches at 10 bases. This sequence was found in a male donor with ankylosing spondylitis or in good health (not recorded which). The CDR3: CASSEVTGTGGTDTQYF. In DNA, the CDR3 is TGCGCCAGCAGCGAAGTTACCGGGACAGGGGGCACAGATACGCAGTATTTT.